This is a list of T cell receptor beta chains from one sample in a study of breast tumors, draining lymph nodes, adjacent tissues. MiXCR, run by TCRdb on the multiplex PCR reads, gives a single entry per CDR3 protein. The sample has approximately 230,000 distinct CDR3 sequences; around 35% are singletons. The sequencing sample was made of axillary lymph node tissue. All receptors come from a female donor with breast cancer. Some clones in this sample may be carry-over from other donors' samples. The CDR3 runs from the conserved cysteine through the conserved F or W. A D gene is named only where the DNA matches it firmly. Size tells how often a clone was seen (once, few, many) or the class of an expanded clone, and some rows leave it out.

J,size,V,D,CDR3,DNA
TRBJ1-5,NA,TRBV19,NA,CASSIAGGRGNQPQHF,TGTGCCAGTAGTATAGCGGGGGGTAGAGGCAATCAGCCCCAGCATTTT
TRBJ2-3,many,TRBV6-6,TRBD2,CASSFVTSGRGDTQYF,TGTGCCAGCAGTTTCGTCACTAGCGGGAGGGGAGATACGCAGTATTTT
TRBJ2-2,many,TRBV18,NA,CASSPDLINTGELFF,TGTGCCAGCTCACCAGACCTCATAAACACCGGGGAGCTGTTTTTT
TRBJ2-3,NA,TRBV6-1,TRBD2,CASRRWASGGVDTQYF,TGTGCCAGCAGAAGATGGGCTAGCGGGGGGGTAGATACGCAGTATTTT
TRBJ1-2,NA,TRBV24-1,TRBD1,CATSETGRYGYTF,TGTGCCACCAGTGAGACAGGGCGGTATGGCTACACCTTC
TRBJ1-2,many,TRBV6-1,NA,CASSEEVGRPNYGYTF,TGTGCCAGCAGTGAAGAGGTTGGCAGGCCGAACTATGGCTACACCTTC
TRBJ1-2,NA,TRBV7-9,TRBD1,CASTPGQFPNYSYTF,TGTGCCAGCACTCCGGGACAGTTCCCTAACTATAGCTACACCTTC
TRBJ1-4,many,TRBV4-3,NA,CASSRGEGEEKLFF,TGCGCCAGCAGCCGTGGGGAGGGAGAGGAAAAACTGTTTTTT
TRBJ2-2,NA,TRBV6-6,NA,CASTHPLGAHGTGELFF,TGTGCCAGCACTCATCCCCTTGGGGCCCATGGAACCGGGGAGCTGTTTTTT
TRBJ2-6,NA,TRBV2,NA,CASSEGPPSGANVLTF,TGTGCCAGCAGTGAGGGGCCGCCCTCTGGGGCCAACGTTCTGACTTTC
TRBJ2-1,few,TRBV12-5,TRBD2,CASEGTSGRVNEQFF,TGTGCTAGTGAGGGGACTAGCGGGAGAGTCAATGAGCAGTTCTTC
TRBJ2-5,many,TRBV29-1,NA,CSVEYGIGGRLETQYF,TGCAGCGTTGAATATGGGATAGGGGGGCGCCTTGAGACCCAGTACTTC
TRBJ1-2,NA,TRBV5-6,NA,CASTADRSYGYTF,TGTGCCAGCACCGCTGACAGGTCCTATGGCTACACCTTC
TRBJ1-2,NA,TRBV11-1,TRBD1,CASSLVGTGSYGYTF,TGTGCCAGCAGCTTAGTAGGGACAGGGAGCTATGGCTACACCTTC
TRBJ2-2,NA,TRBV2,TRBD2,CASSEGAGGLTNTGELFF,TGTGCCAGCAGTGAGGGAGCGGGGGGGTTAACGAACACCGGGGAGCTGTTTTTT
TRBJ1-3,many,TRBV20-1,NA,CSATGDSGNTIYF,TGCAGTGCTACAGGTGACTCTGGAAACACCATATATTTT
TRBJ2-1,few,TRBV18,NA,CASSPPGDYNEQFF,TGTGCCAGCTCACCACCGGGGGATTACAATGAGCAGTTCTTC
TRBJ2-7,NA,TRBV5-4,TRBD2,CASSFSGLFSYEQYF,TGTGCCAGCAGCTTTAGCGGGCTGTTCTCCTACGAGCAGTACTTC
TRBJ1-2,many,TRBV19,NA,CASTGQTKGGYTF,TGTGCCAGTACTGGGCAGACTAAGGGTGGCTACACCTTC
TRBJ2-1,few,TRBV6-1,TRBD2,CASSEVSGTNPNEQFF,TGTGCCAGCAGTGAGGTTAGCGGGACCAACCCCAATGAGCAGTTCTTC
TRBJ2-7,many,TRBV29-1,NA,CSVRLGYEQYF,TGCAGCGTGCGCTTAGGCTACGAGCAGTACTTC
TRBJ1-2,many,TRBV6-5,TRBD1,CASSSHRGADGYTF,TGTGCCAGCAGTAGCCACAGGGGGGCGGATGGCTACACCTTC
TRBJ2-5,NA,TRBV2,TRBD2,CASKRDGRAPGQETQYF,TGTGCCAGCAAGCGAGACGGGAGGGCGCCGGGACAAGAGACCCAGTACTTC
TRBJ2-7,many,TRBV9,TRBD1,CASSVDGTEAYEQYF,TGTGCCAGCAGCGTAGATGGGACAGAGGCTTACGAGCAGTACTTC
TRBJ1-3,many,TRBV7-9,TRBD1,CASSLTGQGPGNTIYF,TGTGCCAGCAGCTTGACAGGACAGGGACCTGGAAACACCATATATTTT
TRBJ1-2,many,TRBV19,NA,CASTDLYGYTF,TGTGCCAGTACCGACCTCTATGGCTACACCTTC
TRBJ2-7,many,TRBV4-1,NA,CASSQVRDTYEQYF,TGCGCCAGCAGCCAAGTAAGGGATACCTACGAGCAGTACTTC
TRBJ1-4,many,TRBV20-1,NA,CSAATLGLRKLFF,TGCAGTGCAGCTACTCTCGGGCTACGAAAACTGTTTTTT
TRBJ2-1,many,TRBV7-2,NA,CASSLAAGALLNEQFF,TGTGCCAGCAGCTTAGCGGCCGGGGCCCTCCTCAATGAGCAGTTCTTC
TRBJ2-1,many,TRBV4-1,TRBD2,CASSGVLAGAYNEQFF,TGCGCCAGCAGCGGGGTGCTAGCGGGGGCTTACAATGAGCAGTTCTTC
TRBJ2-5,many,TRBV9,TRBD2,CASSAGGLEGTQSF,TGTGCCAGCAGCGCCGGGGGACTAGAGGGGACCCAGTCCTTC
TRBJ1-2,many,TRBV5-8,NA,CASRVVGYYGYTF,TGTGCCAGCAGGGTTGTGGGTTACTATGGCTACACCTTC
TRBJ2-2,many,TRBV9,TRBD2,CASSIGLAGGPTTGELFF,TGTGCCAGCAGTATAGGACTAGCGGGAGGGCCGACCACCGGGGAGCTGTTTTTT
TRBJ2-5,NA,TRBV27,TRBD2,CASSSGTRLYQYF,TGTGCCAGCAGTTCAGGGACTAGGCTGTACCAGTACTTC
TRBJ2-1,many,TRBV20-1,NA,CSASTTLNEQFF,TGCAGTGCTAGCACTACCCTCAATGAGCAGTTCTTC
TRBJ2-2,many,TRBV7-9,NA,CASSFTTGELFF,TGTGCCAGCAGCTTTACGACCGGGGAGCTGTTTTTT
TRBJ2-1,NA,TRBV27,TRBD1,CASSFAQGARNEQFF,TGTGCCAGCAGTTTCGCACAGGGGGCGAGGAATGAGCAGTTCTTC
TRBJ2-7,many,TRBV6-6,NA,CASSPRAGVVEYF,TGTGCCAGCTCCCCCCGGGCAGGCGTCGTGGAGTACTTC
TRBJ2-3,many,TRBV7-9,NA,CASSLVGQGTDTQYF,TGTGCCAGCAGCTTAGTTGGACAAGGGACAGATACGCAGTATTTT
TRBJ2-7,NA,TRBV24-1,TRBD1,CATSDPGQGGLPATISGRIYEQYF,TGTGCCACCAGTGACCCGGGACAGGGAGGACTGCCAGCAACGATTAGCGGGCGAATCTACGAGCAGTACTTC
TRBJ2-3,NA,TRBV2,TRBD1,CASGLDRGTDTQYF,TGTGCCAGCGGGCTGGACAGGGGAACAGATACGCAGTATTTT
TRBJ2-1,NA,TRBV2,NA,CASSVRNRDEQFF,TGTGCCAGCAGTGTGAGGAACAGGGATGAGCAGTTCTTC
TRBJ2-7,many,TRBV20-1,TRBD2,CSARVTSGRSHEQYF,TGCAGTGCTAGAGTGACTAGCGGGAGATCCCACGAGCAGTACTTC
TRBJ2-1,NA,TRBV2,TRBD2,CASSDGTRLEQLF,TGTGCCAGCAGTGATGGGACTAGACTTGAGCAGCTCTTC
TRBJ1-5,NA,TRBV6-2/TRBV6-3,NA,CASTEVAGDQPQHF,TGTGCCAGCACCGAAGTTGCAGGGGATCAGCCCCAGCATTTT
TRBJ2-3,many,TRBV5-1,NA,CASSFGDFTDTQYF,TGCGCCAGCAGCTTTGGGGACTTCACAGATACGCAGTATTTT
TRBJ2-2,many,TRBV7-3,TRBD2,CASSPRLAGESPGELFF,TGTGCCAGCAGCCCCCGCCTAGCGGGAGAATCCCCCGGGGAGCTGTTTTTT
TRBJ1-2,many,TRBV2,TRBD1,CASIGQGLSGYTF,TGTGCCAGCATAGGACAGGGGCTGTCTGGCTACACCTTC
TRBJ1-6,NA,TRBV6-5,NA,CASSSTGIPLHF,TGTGCCAGCAGCTCTACAGGGATTCCCCTCCACTTT
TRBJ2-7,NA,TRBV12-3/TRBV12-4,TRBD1,CASRLGQGNGYTYEQYF,TGTGCCAGCAGACTCGGACAGGGAAATGGCTACACCTACGAGCAGTACTTC
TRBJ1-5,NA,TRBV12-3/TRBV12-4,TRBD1,CATTRTGGIDEHF,TGTGCCACCACCCGGACAGGGGGCATAGACGAGCATTTT
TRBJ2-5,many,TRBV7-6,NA,CASSLGGYSETQYF,TGTGCCAGCAGCTTAGGAGGGTACAGCGAGACCCAGTACTTC
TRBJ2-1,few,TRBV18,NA,CASSPGSNEQFF,TGTGCCAGCTCACCAGGGTCTAATGAGCAGTTCTTC
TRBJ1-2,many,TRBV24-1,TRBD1,CATSDKRTGFGYTF,TGTGCCACCAGTGACAAGCGGACAGGGTTTGGCTACACCTTC
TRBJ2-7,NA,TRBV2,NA,CASSPFRDEAYEQYF,TGTGCCAGCAGCCCCTTCCGGGACGAGGCCTACGAGCAGTACTTC
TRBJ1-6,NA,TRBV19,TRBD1,CASAGPTGDSAPLHF,TGTGCCAGTGCGGGACCAACAGGGGATAGCGCACCCCTCCACTTT
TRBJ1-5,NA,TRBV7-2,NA,CAGAGGSNQPQHF,TGTGCCGGAGCGGGGGGCAGCAATCAGCCCCAGCATTTT
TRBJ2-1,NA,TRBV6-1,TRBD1,CASRHRDRAYNEQFF,TGTGCCAGCAGACACCGGGACAGGGCGTACAATGAGCAGTTCTTC
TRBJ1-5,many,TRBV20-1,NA,CSAREGWGGGQPQHF,TGCAGTGCTAGAGAAGGGTGGGGAGGAGGTCAGCCCCAGCATTTT
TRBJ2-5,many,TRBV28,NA,CASGYLETQYF,TGTGCCAGCGGATACTTGGAGACCCAGTACTTC